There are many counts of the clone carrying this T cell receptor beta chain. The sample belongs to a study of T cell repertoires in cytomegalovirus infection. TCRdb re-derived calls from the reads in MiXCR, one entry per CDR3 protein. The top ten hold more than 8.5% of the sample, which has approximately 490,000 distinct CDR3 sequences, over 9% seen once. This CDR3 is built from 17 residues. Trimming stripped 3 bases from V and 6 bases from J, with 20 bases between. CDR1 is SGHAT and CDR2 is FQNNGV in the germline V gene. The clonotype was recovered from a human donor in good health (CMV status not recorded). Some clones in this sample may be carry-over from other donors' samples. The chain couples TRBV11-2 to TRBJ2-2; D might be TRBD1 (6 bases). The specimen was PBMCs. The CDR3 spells CASSLLPGHQTAGELFF. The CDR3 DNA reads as TGTGCCAGCAGCTTGTTACCGGGACACCAAACGGCCGGGGAGCTGTTTTTT.